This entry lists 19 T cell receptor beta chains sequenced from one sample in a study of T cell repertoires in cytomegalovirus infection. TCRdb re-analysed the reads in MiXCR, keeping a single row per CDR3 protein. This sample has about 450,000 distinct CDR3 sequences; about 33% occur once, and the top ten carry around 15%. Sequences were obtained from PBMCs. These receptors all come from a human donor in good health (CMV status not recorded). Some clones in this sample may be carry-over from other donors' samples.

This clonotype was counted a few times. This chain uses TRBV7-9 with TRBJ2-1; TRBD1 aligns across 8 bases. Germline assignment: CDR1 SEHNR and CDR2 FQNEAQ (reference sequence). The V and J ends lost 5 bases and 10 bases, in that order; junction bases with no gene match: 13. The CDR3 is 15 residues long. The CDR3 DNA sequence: TGTGCCAGCAGCCCTGGACAGGGTTCATCCTTCGAGCAGTTCTTC. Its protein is CASSPGQGSSFEQFF.

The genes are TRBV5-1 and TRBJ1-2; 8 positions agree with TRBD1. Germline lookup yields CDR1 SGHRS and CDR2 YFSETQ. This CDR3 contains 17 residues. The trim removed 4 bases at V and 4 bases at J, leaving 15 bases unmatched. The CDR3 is CASSPGGKAFEAYGYTF. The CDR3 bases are TGCGCCAGCAGCCCAGGGGGCAAGGCTTTCGAGGCCTATGGCTACACCTTC.

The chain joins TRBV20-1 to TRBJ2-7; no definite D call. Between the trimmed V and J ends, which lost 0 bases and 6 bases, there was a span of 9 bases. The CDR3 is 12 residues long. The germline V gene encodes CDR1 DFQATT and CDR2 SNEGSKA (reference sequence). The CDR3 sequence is CSARDVTGEQYF. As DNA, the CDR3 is TGCAGTGCTAGAGATGTAACGGGCGAGCAGTACTTC.

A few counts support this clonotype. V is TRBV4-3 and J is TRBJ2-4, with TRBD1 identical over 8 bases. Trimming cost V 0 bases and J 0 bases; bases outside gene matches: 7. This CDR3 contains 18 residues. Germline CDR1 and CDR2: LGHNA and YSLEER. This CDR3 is CASSQDGSGGLAKNIQYF. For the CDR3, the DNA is TGCGCCAGCAGCCAAGACGGGTCAGGGGGCTTAGCCAAAAACATTCAGTACTTC.

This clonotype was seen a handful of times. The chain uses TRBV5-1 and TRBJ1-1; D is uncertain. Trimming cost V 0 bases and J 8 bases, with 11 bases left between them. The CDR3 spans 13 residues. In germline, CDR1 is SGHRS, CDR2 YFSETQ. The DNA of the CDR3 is TGCGCCAGCAGCTTGGCCCCTCAGAGGGAAGCTTTCTTT. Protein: CASSLAPQREAFF.

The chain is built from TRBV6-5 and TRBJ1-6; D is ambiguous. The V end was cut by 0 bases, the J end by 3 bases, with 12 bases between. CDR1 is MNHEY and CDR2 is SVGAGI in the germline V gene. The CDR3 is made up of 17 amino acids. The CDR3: CASSYSMEGGYNSPLHF. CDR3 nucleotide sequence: TGTGCCAGCAGTTACTCGATGGAGGGCGGCTATAATTCACCCCTCCACTTT.

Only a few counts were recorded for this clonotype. In DNA form, the CDR3 reads TGTGCCAGCAGCTCGAAAAGGGACAGAATAAACAATGAGCAGTTCTTC. Translation: CASSSKRDRINNEQFF. V usage is TRBV7-9 and J usage is TRBJ2-1, with 7 bases lining up with TRBD1. Germline lookup yields CDR1 SEHNR and CDR2 FQNEAQ (reference sequence). The CDR3 is 16 residues long. With V trimmed by 4 bases and J by 5 bases, 11 bases remained unmatched.

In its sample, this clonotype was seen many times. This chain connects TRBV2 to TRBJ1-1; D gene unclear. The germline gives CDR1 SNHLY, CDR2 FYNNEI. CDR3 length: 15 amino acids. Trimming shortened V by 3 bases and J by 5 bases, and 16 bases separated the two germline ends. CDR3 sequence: CASSEPEVEETEAFF. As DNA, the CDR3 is TGTGCCAGCAGTGAGCCGGAGGTGGAAGAGACTGAAGCTTTCTTT.

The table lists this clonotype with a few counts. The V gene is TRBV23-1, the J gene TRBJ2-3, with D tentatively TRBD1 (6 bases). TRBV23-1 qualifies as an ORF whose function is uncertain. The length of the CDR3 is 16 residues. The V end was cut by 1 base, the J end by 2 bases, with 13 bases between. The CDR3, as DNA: TGCGCCAGCAGTCAATGCCGGGACACTCCCACAGATACGCAGTATTTT. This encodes CASSQCRDTPTDTQYF.

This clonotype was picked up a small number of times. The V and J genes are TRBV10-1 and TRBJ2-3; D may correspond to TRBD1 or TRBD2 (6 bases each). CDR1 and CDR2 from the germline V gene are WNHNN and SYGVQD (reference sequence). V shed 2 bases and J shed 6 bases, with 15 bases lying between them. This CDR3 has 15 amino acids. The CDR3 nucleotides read TGCGCCAGCAGTGAGGCGACGGGGGCACCCGATACGCAGTATTTT. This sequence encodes CASSEATGAPDTQYF.

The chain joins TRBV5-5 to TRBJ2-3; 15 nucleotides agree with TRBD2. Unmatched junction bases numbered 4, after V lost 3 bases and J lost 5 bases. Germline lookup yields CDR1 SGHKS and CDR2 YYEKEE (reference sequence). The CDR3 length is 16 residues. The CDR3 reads CASSSGLAGGQDTQYF. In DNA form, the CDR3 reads TGTGCCAGCAGCTCCGGACTAGCGGGGGGGCAAGATACGCAGTATTTT.

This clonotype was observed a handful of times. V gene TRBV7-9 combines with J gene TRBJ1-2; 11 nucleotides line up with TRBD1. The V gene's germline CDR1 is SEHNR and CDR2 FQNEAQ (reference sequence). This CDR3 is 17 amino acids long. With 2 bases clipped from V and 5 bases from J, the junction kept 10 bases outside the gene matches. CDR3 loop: CASSLRTGGDLYYGYTF. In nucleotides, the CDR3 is TGTGCCAGCAGCTTACGGACAGGGGGCGACCTTTATTATGGCTACACCTTC.

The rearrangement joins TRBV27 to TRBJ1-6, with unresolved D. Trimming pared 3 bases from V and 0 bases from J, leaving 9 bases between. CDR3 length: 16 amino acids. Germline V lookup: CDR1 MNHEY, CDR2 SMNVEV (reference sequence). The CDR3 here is CASSFGQRSYNSPLHF. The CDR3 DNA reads TGTGCCAGCAGTTTTGGCCAGCGCTCCTATAATTCACCCCTCCACTTT.

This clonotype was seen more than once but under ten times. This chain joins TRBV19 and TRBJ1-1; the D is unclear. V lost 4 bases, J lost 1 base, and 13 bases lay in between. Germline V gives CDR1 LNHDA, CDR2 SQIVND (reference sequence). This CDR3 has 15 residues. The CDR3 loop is CASSKGGDKNTEAFF. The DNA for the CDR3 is TGTGCCAGTAGTAAGGGCGGTGACAAGAACACTGAAGCTTTCTTT.

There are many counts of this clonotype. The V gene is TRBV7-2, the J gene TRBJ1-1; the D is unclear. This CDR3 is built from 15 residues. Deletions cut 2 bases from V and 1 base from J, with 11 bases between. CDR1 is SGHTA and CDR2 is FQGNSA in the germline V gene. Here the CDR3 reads CASSLFTASNTEAFF. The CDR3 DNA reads TGTGCCAGCAGCTTATTCACAGCTTCGAACACTGAAGCTTTCTTT.

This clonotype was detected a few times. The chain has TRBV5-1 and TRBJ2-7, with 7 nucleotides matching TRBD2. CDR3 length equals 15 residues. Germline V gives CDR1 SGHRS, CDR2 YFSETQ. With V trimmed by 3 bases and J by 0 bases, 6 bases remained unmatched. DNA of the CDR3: TGCGCCAGCAGCTGGGACCCGGGGGGCTCCTACGAGCAGTACTTC. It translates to CASSWDPGGSYEQYF.

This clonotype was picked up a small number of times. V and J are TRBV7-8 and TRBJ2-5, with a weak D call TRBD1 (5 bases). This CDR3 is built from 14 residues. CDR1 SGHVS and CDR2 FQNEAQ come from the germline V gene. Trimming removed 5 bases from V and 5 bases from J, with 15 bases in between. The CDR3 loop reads CASSQDITSETQYF. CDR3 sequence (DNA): TGTGCCAGCAGCCAGGACATCACATCTGAGACCCAGTACTTC.

The CDR3 loop is CASSQGSTSGGRETQYF. In nucleotides, the CDR3 is TGTGCCAGCAGCCAGGGTTCTACTAGCGGGGGAAGAGAGACCCAGTACTTC. The J gene is TRBJ2-5, the V gene TRBV4-2, with 11 nucleotides matching TRBD2. The CDR3 runs 17 residues. CDR1 is LGHNA, CDR2 YNFKEQ, per germline. J was trimmed by 4 bases and V by 3 bases; bases with no gene match: 10.

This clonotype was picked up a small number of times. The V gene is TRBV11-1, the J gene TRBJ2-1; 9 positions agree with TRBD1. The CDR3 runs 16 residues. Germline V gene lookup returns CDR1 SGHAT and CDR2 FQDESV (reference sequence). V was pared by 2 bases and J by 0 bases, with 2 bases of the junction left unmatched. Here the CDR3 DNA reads TGTGCCAGCAGCTTACCGGACAGGGGCTCCTACAATGAGCAGTTCTTC. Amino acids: CASSLPDRGSYNEQFF.